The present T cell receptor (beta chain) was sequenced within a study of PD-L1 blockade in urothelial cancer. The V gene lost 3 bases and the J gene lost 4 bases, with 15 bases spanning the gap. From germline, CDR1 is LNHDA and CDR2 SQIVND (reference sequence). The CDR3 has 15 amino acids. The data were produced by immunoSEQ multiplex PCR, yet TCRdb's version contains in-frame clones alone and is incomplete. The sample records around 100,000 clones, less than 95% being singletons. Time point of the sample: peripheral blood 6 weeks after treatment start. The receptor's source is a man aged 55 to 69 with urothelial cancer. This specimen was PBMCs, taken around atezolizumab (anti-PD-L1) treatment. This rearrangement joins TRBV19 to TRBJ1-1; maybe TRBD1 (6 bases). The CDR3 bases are TGTGCCAGTAGTATGGGGCAGGGGATTAGCACTGAAGCTTTCTTT. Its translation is CASSMGQGISTEAFF. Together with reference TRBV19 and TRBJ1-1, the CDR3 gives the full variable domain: DGGITQSPKYLFRKEGQNVTLSCEQNLNHDAMYWYRQDPGQGLRLIYYSQIVNDFQKGDIAEGYSVSREKKESFPLTVTSAQKNPTAFYLCASSMGQGISTEAFFGQGTRLTVV.